These 13 T cell receptor beta chains were all obtained from the same sample, sequenced in a study of blood T cell repertoires in COVID-19 (dated by TCRdb to about 2020). Libraries were prepared through the immunoSEQ multiplex PCR assay. The table comes from immuneACCESS by way of TCRdb, which keeps in-frame sequences with V and J called. Part of the clones is missing from these tables; in studies checked, under half for an unresolved V gene and the rest for unknown reasons. The sample table lists 400,000 to 500,000 clones, 88% of them with a count of one. The top ten hold over 1.5% of the sample. Sequencing was carried out using PBMCs or T cells enriched from blood (not recorded which). These receptors originate from a woman aged 40 to 50 who had recovered from COVID-19.

The chain has TRBV11-2 and TRBJ2-7; D is possibly TRBD2 (7 bases). The CDR3 length is 15 residues. Germline V lookup: CDR1 SGHAT, CDR2 FQNNGV. The V and J ends lost 3 bases and 4 bases respectively, with 16 bases between them. CDR3 loop: CASSLATGGLYEQYF. The CDR3 coding sequence is TGTGCCAGCAGCTTGGCGACGGGGGGCCTATACGAGCAGTACTTC. The full variable domain, completed using reference TRBV11-2 and TRBJ2-7, is EAGVAQSPRYKIIEKRQSVAFWCNPISGHATLYWYQQILGQGPKLLIQFQNNGVVDDSQLPKDRFSAERLKGVDSTLKIQPAKLEDSAVYLCASSLATGGLYEQYFGPGTRLTVT.

The gene calls are TRBV5-1 and TRBJ2-3; 10 positions match TRBD2. The CDR3 spans 16 residues. Germline trimming cut 0 bases from V and 2 bases from J; bases unmatched to any gene: 3. Germline V lookup: CDR1 SGHRS, CDR2 YFSETQ. CDR3: CASSLGLAGATDTQYF. The DNA for the CDR3 is TGCGCCAGCAGCTTGGGGCTAGCGGGAGCCACAGATACGCAGTATTTT.

As regards this clone: Other DNA sequences in the sample encode the same CDR3. This chain connects TRBV5-1 to TRBJ2-2, with a weak D call TRBD1 (6 bases). CDR1 and CDR2 from the germline V gene are SGHRS and YFSETQ. The CDR3 runs to 14 residues. V shed 5 bases and J shed 1 base, with 9 bases lying between them. The CDR3 sequence is CASSWGQNTGELFF. In nucleotides, the CDR3 is TGCGCCAGCAGTTGGGGACAGAACACCGGGGAGCTGTTTTTT.

The chain is built from TRBV5-4 and TRBJ2-2; 9 bases agree with TRBD1. CDR3 length: 16 residues. The V gene's germline CDR1 is SGHNT and CDR2 YYREEE (reference sequence). After removal of 4 bases from V and 6 bases from J, the junction contained 10 bases not matched to a gene. CDR3 coding DNA: TGTGCCAGCAGCAAGGGGACAGGGACGGATGCCGGGGAGCTGTTTTTT. Translating gives CASSKGTGTDAGELFF.

The V gene is TRBV6-2 or TRBV6-3, the J gene TRBJ2-1; 15 positions agree with TRBD2. V shed 2 bases and J 5 bases; nucleotides not matched to a gene: 7. Germline V gene data show CDR1 as MNHEY and CDR2 as SVGEGT. The length of the CDR3 is 18 residues. CDR3 amino acids: CASSYPGTSGRRNNEQFF. CDR3 DNA: TGTGCCAGCAGTTACCCTGGGACTAGCGGGAGGAGGAACAATGAGCAGTTCTTC.

This clone was picked up one time. The genes are TRBV6-5 and TRBJ2-7, with D possibly matching TRBD2 (6 bases). Trimming pared 2 bases from V and 5 bases from J, leaving 13 bases between. Looked up from germline, CDR1 is MNHEY and CDR2 is SVGAGI. The CDR3 is made up of 14 amino acids. CDR3 bases: TGTGCCAGCAGTTACGACGGGAGTTTAGACGAGCAGTACTTC. Amino acid sequence: CASSYDGSLDEQYF.

The J gene is TRBJ1-1, the V gene TRBV6-2 or TRBV6-3; D perhaps matches TRBD1 (5 bases). Germline loops: CDR1 MNHEY, CDR2 SVGEGT. This CDR3 is 14 amino acids long. Trimming stripped 4 bases from V and 7 bases from J, with 16 bases between. CDR3: CASSWTQGSGEAFF. CDR3 sequence (DNA): TGTGCCAGCAGTTGGACCCAGGGTTCGGGTGAAGCTTTCTTT.

This rearrangement joins TRBV12-3 or TRBV12-4 to TRBJ1-1; no definite D call. The CDR3 sequence is 13 residues long. Between the trimmed V and J ends, which lost 3 bases and 1 base, there was a span of 6 bases. DNA for the CDR3: TGTGCCAGCAGTTTCGGTACGAACACTGAAGCTTTCTTT. As protein: CASSFGTNTEAFF.

The rearrangement links TRBV6-5 to TRBJ1-5; D is perhaps TRBD1 (5 bases). Looked up from germline, CDR1 is MNHEY and CDR2 is SVGAGI. The CDR3 contains 15 residues. Between the trimmed V and J ends, which lost 5 bases and 6 bases, there was a span of 17 bases. For the CDR3, the DNA is TGTGCCAGCAGTACAGGACGGCCCGGGTTTCAGCCCCAGCATTTT. It codes for CASSTGRPGFQPQHF.

This clone was seen only once. This chain uses TRBV5-6 with TRBJ2-7, with D maybe TRBD1 (6 bases). This CDR3 comprises 14 residues. Between the trimmed V and J ends, which lost 2 bases and 3 bases, there was a span of 12 bases. Germline V gene lookup returns CDR1 SGHDT and CDR2 YYEEEE. This CDR3 is CASSFQGTGYEQYF. The CDR3, as DNA: TGTGCCAGCAGCTTCCAGGGGACCGGCTACGAGCAGTACTTC.

V is TRBV5-4 and J is TRBJ2-3; 9 nucleotides agree with TRBD2. Germline CDR1 reads SGHNT; CDR2 reads YYREEE (reference sequence). The CDR3 spans 16 residues. V was pared by 2 bases and J by 3 bases, with 7 bases of the junction left unmatched. The CDR3 nucleotides read TGTGCCAGCAGCTTCTATTCGGGACTAGCAACAGATACGCAGTATTTT. Protein product: CASSFYSGLATDTQYF.

The V call is TRBV5-1, the J call TRBJ2-3; TRBD2 matches 14 bases. Germline assignment: CDR1 SGHRS and CDR2 YFSETQ. The V segment lost 0 bases and the J segment 5 bases; nucleotides outside the gene matches: 8. CDR3 length: 18 residues. CDR3 sequence (DNA): TGCGCCAGCAGCTTGGTCCCTGGACTAGCGGGAGGCGGAGATACGCAGTATTTT. Its protein product is CASSLVPGLAGGGDTQYF.

The V gene is TRBV4-2, the J gene TRBJ2-7; 8 bases agree with TRBD2. From germline, CDR1 is LGHNA and CDR2 YNFKEQ. With V trimmed by 0 bases and J by 7 bases, 11 bases remained unmatched. CDR3 length: 16 residues. CDR3 sequence (DNA): TGTGCCAGCAGCCAAGAGAGTTTAGCGGGAATCCAAGAGCAGTACTTC. This encodes CASSQESLAGIQEQYF.